Following are 24 T cell receptor beta chains from one sample sequenced in a study of blood T cells in healthy people across ages. Primed by a sample-barcoded 5' primer and a J-beta primer mix, a second PCR proceeded for 7 to 11 cycles. In TCRdb, the 5' RACE reads were re-called with MiXCR into one record per CDR3 protein. This repertoire shows around 500,000 distinct CDR3 sequences, under 55% found once; its top ten account for roughly 24%. Material: blood. The receptors stem from a man aged 80 or over in good health.

This clonotype was observed a single time. The rearrangement links TRBV7-8 to TRBJ2-2; 7 bases are shared with TRBD2. Germline V lookup: CDR1 SGHVS, CDR2 FQNEAQ. V was clipped by 1 base and J by 7 bases; unmatched bases: 6. The CDR3 runs to 15 residues. The CDR3 loop is CASSLGRDYGGELFF. Written as DNA, the CDR3 is TGTGCCAGCAGCTTAGGGCGGGACTACGGCGGGGAGCTGTTTTTT.

The chain has TRBV10-1 and TRBJ2-4; D remains unclear. TRBJ2-7 explains the end of the DNA better; the J call may be wrong. Per germline, CDR1 WNHNN and CDR2 SYGVQD (reference sequence). The CDR3 contains 13 residues. CDR3 sequence reads: CASIAARTYEQYF. The CDR3 bases are TGCGCCAGCATTGCGGCACGCACCTACGAGCAGTACTTC.

The V gene is TRBV7-2, the J gene TRBJ1-1; tentatively, D is TRBD1 (5 bases). Per germline, CDR1 SGHTA and CDR2 FQGNSA. V gave up 5 bases and J gave up 5 bases, with 15 bases separating them. The CDR3 is 14 amino acids. For the CDR3, the DNA is TGTGCCAGCAGCCTTGCCCGAAGGGGTACTGAAGCTTTCTTT. Encoded protein: CASSLARRGTEAFF.

The chain recombines TRBV12-3 or TRBV12-4 with TRBJ2-3; 7 bases fit TRBD2. V lost 3 bases to trimming and J lost 2 bases; unmatched junction nucleotides: 8. The CDR3 spans 16 residues. CDR3 region: CASSFNGGGPTDTQYF. The CDR3 region has the DNA TGTGCCAGCAGTTTTAATGGGGGAGGGCCCACAGATACGCAGTATTTT.

The chain links TRBV29-1 to TRBJ1-2, with D perhaps matching TRBD1 (5 bases). The CDR3 sequence is 12 residues long. V dropped 7 bases and J dropped 8 bases, with 17 bases sitting between them. The V gene's germline CDR1 is SQVTM and CDR2 ANQGSEA. DNA of the CDR3: TGCAGCGCCGCAGACAGTCTCCGCGGCTACACCTTC. As protein: CSAADSLRGYTF.

This rearrangement joins TRBV28 to TRBJ2-4; 12 bases line up with TRBD1. The CDR3 has 13 residues. CDR1 and CDR2 from the germline V gene are MDHEN and SYDVKM. Trimming took 5 bases from V and 13 from J; bases not matched to a gene: 6. The CDR3 loop reads CASSGRDRGRQYF. The CDR3 DNA reads TGTGCCAGCAGTGGCCGGGACAGGGGGCGGCAGTACTTC.

This sequence joins TRBV7-9 and TRBJ1-2; the D is unclear. Per germline, CDR1 SEHNR and CDR2 FQNEAQ (reference sequence). The CDR3 totals 13 residues. V lost 5 bases and J 2 bases, leaving 9 bases between the germline ends. CDR3 nucleotides: TGTGCCAGCAGCAGGACTATGAACTATGGCTACACCTTC. Its translation is CASSRTMNYGYTF.

This clonotype turned up a few times. The CDR3 is CASSLVQGAGEQYF. In DNA, the CDR3 is TGTGCCAGCAGTTTGGTACAGGGGGCAGGGGAGCAGTACTTC. The chain uses TRBV12-3 or TRBV12-4 and TRBJ2-5; TRBD1 matches at 9 bases. CDR3 length equals 14 residues. J was trimmed by 11 bases and V by 3 bases; bases with no gene match: 10.

This clonotype came up a few times. The chain joins TRBV6-5 to TRBJ2-5; 10 bases are a match to TRBD1. From germline, CDR1 is MNHEY and CDR2 SVGAGI. The length of the CDR3 is 13 residues. V trimming: 4 bases; J trimming: 11 bases; junction bases outside the gene matches: 7. The CDR3 loop reads CASSLGQGYAQYF. The CDR3 nucleotides read TGTGCCAGCAGTTTGGGACAGGGGTACGCGCAGTACTTC.

This clonotype came up once. The chain employs TRBV4-3 and TRBJ2-2, with 10 bases aligning to TRBD1. The CDR3 is made up of 17 amino acids. Trimming cost V 5 bases and J 4 bases; bases outside gene matches: 10. Germline CDR1 reads LGHNA; CDR2 reads YSLEER. The CDR3 DNA follows: TGCGCCAGCAGCGTGATGACAGGGGGCGTTGTCACCGGGGAGCTGTTTTTT. Translation gives CASSVMTGGVVTGELFF.

The V call is TRBV20-1, the J call TRBJ1-5; D unresolved. Per the germline V gene, CDR1 is DFQATT and CDR2 is SNEGSKA (reference sequence). CDR3 size: 15 residues. The V and J ends lost 0 bases and 7 bases respectively, with 16 bases between them. The CDR3 region has the DNA TGCAGTGCTAGAGATCTCTCGTCGGCGGGCCAGCCCCAGCATTTT. Its protein product is CSARDLSSAGQPQHF.

This clonotype was seen only a few times. The chain carries TRBV29-1 and TRBJ2-1, with TRBD2 matching over 9 bases. Germline loops: CDR1 SQVTM, CDR2 ANQGSEA. The length of the CDR3 is 14 residues. The junction had 9 bases not matched to a gene; V was cut back by 5 bases and J by 7 bases. DNA for the CDR3: TGCAGCGTTCAAGGACTTGCGGGGGGGAATGAGCAGTTCTTC. Protein sequence: CSVQGLAGGNEQFF.

This rearrangement joins TRBV18 to TRBJ1-2; D remains ambiguous. V was trimmed by 4 bases and J by 1 base, leaving 10 bases between them. Germline V gene lookup returns CDR1 KGHSH and CDR2 LQKENI. This CDR3 region has 14 residues. Written as DNA, the CDR3 is TGTGCCAGCTCACAAGCGACGGATAACTATGGCTACACCTTC. This translates into CASSQATDNYGYTF.

This clonotype has only a few counts. The rearrangement joins TRBV12-3 or TRBV12-4 to TRBJ1-1; D remains ambiguous. There are 13 residues in the CDR3. The V end was cut by 7 bases, the J end by 10 bases, with 19 bases between. For the CDR3, the DNA is TGTGCCAGCACCCAATCCCGTCAAAGCTCAGCTTTCTTT. Amino acid sequence: CASTQSRQSSAFF.

This clonotype occurred a few times. The chain links TRBV28 to TRBJ2-7; 9 bases align to TRBD1. The germline V gene has CDR1 MDHEN and CDR2 SYDVKM. With 6 bases clipped from V and 0 bases from J, the junction kept 3 bases outside the gene matches. The CDR3 is made up of 14 amino acids. In DNA form, the CDR3 reads TGTGCCAGCAGCTGGACAGGGGTCTCCTACGAGCAGTACTTC. Protein: CASSWTGVSYEQYF.

This rearrangement joins TRBV5-5 to TRBJ2-7, with 9 bases that match TRBD1. CDR1 and CDR2 from the germline V gene are SGHKS and YYEKEE (reference sequence). CDR3 length: 14 residues. V was pared by 4 bases and J by 5 bases, with 7 bases of the junction left unmatched. This CDR3 is CASSPGQGLDEQYF. In DNA, the CDR3 is TGTGCCAGCAGCCCGGGACAGGGCTTAGACGAGCAGTACTTC. Based on the CDR3 plus reference TRBV5-5 and TRBJ2-7, the full variable domain is DAGVTQSPTHLIKTRGQQVTLRCSPISGHKSVSWYQQVLGQGPQFIFQYYEKEERGRGNFPDRFSARQFPNYSSELNVNALLLGDSALYLCASSPGQGLDEQYFGPGTRLTVT.

The chain joins TRBV11-2 to TRBJ2-5; D remains unclear. Trimming stripped 5 bases from V and 5 bases from J, with 15 bases between. The germline CDR1 and CDR2 sequences are SGHAT and FQNNGV. The CDR3 is 14 residues long. The chain's CDR3 is CASSPRGRPETQYF. In DNA form, the CDR3 reads TGTGCCAGCAGCCCCCGTGGAAGGCCCGAGACCCAGTACTTC. The variable domain in full, with the rest retrieved from reference TRBV11-2 and TRBJ2-5, is EAGVAQSPRYKIIEKRQSVAFWCNPISGHATLYWYQQILGQGPKLLIQFQNNGVVDDSQLPKDRFSAERLKGVDSTLKIQPAKLEDSAVYLCASSPRGRPETQYFGPGTRLLVL.

The chain recombines TRBV5-1 with TRBJ1-2, with D unclear. Trimming left V 0 bases short and J 8 bases short, with 17 bases between. Germline loops: CDR1 SGHRS, CDR2 YFSETQ. There are 15 residues in the CDR3. The CDR3, as DNA: TGCGCCAGCAGCTTGGAGGTCAGCCGCCTGGGAGGCTACACCTTC. Its translation is CASSLEVSRLGGYTF. The whole variable domain, remainder taken from reference TRBV5-1 and TRBJ1-2, is KAGVTQTPRYLIKTRGQQVTLSCSPISGHRSVSWYQQTPGQGLQFLFEYFSETQRNKGNFPGRFSGRQFSNSRSEMNVSTLELGDSALYLCASSLEVSRLGGYTFGSGTRLTVV.

This clonotype occurred a few times. This chain uses TRBV27 with TRBJ2-7, with D perhaps matching TRBD1 (5 bases). Between the trimmed V and J ends, which lost 1 base and 6 bases, there was a span of 16 bases. The CDR3 is made up of 15 amino acids. Germline V gene lookup returns CDR1 MNHEY and CDR2 SMNVEV (reference sequence). DNA of the CDR3: TGTGCCAGCAGTTTATTAGGGGTTCGTTCGACCGAGCAGTACTTC. This codes for CASSLLGVRSTEQYF.

The chain joins TRBV7-9 to TRBJ2-1, with 8 bases that match TRBD2. V was pared by 4 bases and J by 5 bases, with 7 bases of the junction left unmatched. CDR3 length: 15 residues. Germline values: CDR1 SEHNR, CDR2 FQNEAQ (reference sequence). This CDR3 is CASSYSGARNNEQFF. The CDR3 DNA sequence: TGTGCCAGCAGCTATAGCGGGGCTCGCAACAATGAGCAGTTCTTC. Looking up the rest from reference TRBV7-9 and TRBJ2-1 gives the full variable domain: DTGVSQNPRHKITKRGQNVTFRCDPISEHNRLYWYRQTLGQGPEFLTYFQNEAQLEKSRLLSDRFSAERPKGSFSTLEIQRTEQGDSAMYLCASSYSGARNNEQFFGPGTRLTVL.

This clonotype was found many times. With a much larger clone just one base away, this may be a read error. The rearrangement joins TRBV6-6 to TRBJ2-6; weak D call: TRBD2 (6 bases). Germline CDR1 and CDR2: MNHNY and SVGAGI (reference sequence). This CDR3 region has 17 residues. V shed 6 bases and J shed 4 bases, with 19 bases lying between them. Here the CDR3 reads CASRAGSAWVGANVLTF. The CDR3 DNA is TGTGCCAGCAGAGCCGGGAGTGCGTGGGTCGGGGCCAACGTCCTGACTTTC.

This clonotype was recorded a few times. This chain joins TRBV7-9 and TRBJ2-1; D remains unclear. The CDR3 totals 12 residues. Germline CDR1 and CDR2: SEHNR and FQNEAQ (reference sequence). The V and J ends lost 4 bases and 8 bases respectively, with 9 bases between them. CDR3 DNA: TGTGCCAGCAGCTCCCCCTTGTATGAGCAGTTCTTC. Amino acids: CASSSPLYEQFF.

J is TRBJ2-1 and V is TRBV29-1; 8 bases match TRBD2. The V segment lost 7 bases and the J segment 9 bases; nucleotides outside the gene matches: 17. The germline V gene encodes CDR1 SQVTM and CDR2 ANQGSEA. This CDR3 spans 15 amino acids. CDR3 sequence: CSATRGGTLIFEQFF. CDR3 coding DNA: TGCAGCGCAACTCGGGGGGGGACACTGATATTTGAGCAGTTCTTC.

This clonotype came up a few times. The chain links TRBV6-6 to TRBJ2-1; 9 nucleotides align to TRBD2. The J call may be faulty, since TRBJ2-7 better matches the DNA end. The CDR3 is 17 amino acids. Germline CDR1 MNHNY, CDR2 SVGAGI (reference sequence). CDR3 nucleotides: TGTGCCAGCAGCCTGCGTAGCGGGGGTAGCTCCTACAATGAGCAGTACTTC. Protein sequence: CASSLRSGGSSYNEQYF.